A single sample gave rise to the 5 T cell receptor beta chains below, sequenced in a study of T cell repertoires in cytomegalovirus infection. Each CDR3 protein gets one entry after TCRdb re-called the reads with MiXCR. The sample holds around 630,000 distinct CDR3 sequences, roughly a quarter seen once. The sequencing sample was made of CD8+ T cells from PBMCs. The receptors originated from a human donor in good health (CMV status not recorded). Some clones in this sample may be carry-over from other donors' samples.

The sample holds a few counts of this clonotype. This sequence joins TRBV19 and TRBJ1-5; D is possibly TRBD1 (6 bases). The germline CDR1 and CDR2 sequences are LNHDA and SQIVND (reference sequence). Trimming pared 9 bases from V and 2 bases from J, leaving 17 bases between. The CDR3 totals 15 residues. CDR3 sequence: CASSPGRGGNQPQHF. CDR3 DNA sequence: TGTGCCAGCAGTCCGGGCAGGGGAGGCAATCAGCCCCAGCATTTT.

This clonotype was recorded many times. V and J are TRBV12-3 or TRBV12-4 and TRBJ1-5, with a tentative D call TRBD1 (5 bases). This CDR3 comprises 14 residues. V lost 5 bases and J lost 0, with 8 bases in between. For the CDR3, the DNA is TGTGCCAGCAGTGAGGGGAATAGCAATCAGCCCCAGCATTTT. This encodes CASSEGNSNQPQHF.

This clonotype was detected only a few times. The DNA for the CDR3 is TGTGCCAGCAGTTTCCCGGGGGGGGTAAAAGAGACCCAGTACTTC. Its translation is CASSFPGGVKETQYF. J is TRBJ2-5 and V is TRBV28; 8 bases are shared with TRBD2. Germline V gene sequence: CDR1 MDHEN, CDR2 SYDVKM. This CDR3 spans 15 amino acids. V shed 3 bases and J 3 bases; nucleotides not matched to a gene: 6.

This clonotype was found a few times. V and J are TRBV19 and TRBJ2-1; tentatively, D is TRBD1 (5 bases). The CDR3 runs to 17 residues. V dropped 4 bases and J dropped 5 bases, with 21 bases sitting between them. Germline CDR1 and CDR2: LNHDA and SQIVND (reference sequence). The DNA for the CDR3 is TGTGCCAGTAGTACACCGACAGACACAGAAACCCACAATGAGCAGTTCTTC. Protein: CASSTPTDTETHNEQFF.

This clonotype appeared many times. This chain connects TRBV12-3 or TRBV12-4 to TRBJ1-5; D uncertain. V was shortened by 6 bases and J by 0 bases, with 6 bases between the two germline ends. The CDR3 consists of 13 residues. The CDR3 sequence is CASREYSNQPQHF. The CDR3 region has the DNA TGTGCCAGCAGGGAGTATAGCAATCAGCCCCAGCATTTT.